This T cell receptor beta chain is drawn from a study of glioma-infiltrating T cells. The CDR3 runs 18 residues. V lost 2 bases and J lost 3; bases outside the gene matches: 7. Germline loops: CDR1 SGHTA, CDR2 FQGTGA. Notes on the study in general: CDR3 overlap between tissue and blood was very small. Non-neoplastic patients had below-expected tissue-blood divergence, while all gliomas exceeded expectation.

Amplification of TCR alpha and beta CDR3 regions from RNA used iRepertoire nested multiplex PCR. For one-step reverse transcription and amplification, about 90-450 ng of tissue mRNA or PBMC total RNA was used. Using its own MiXCR run on the multiplex PCR reads, TCRdb lists one record per CDR3 protein. This sample has under 150,000 distinct CDR3 sequences, with more than 20% found just once. A note on this clonotype: The antigen remains undetermined.

The sequenced sample was glioma tissue, nonneoplastic brain tissue, or PBMCs (not recorded which). This sequence originates from a human donor with low-grade glioma or glioblastoma, undergoing nonglioma brain surgery, or in good health (not recorded which). The V and J genes are TRBV7-3 and TRBJ2-3; 14 nucleotides agree with TRBD2. CDR3 protein: CASSLSPRTSGRTDTQYF. For the CDR3, the DNA is TGTGCCAGCAGCTTATCCCCCCGGACTAGCGGGAGGACAGATACGCAGTATTTT.